This T cell receptor (beta chain) was found in a study of cytomegalovirus exposure and HLA in healthy donors. Trimming at V came to 6 bases and at J to 0 bases, leaving 3 bases not matched to a gene. CDR1 is ENHRY, CDR2 SYGVKD, per germline. The CDR3 has 14 residues. Study-wide results and caveats: Per published reports, the classifier diagnosed cytomegalovirus status with high specificity and sensitivity. There were around 160 TCR beta chains listed as cytomegalovirus-associated. In a later analysis, TCR association rates varied by HLA locus: DRB1 most, HLA-C fewest.

In regard to this clone: Antigen unknown.

The PCR made use of 60 Vbeta and 13 Jbeta primers. The protocol was immunoSEQ multiplex PCR, while the TCRdb copy is restricted to in-frame clones and leaves out a portion. This sample has about 160,000 clones, with more than 70% found just once. This chain connects TRBV10-3 to TRBJ2-3, with TRBD2 identical over 7 bases. This TCR came from a man younger than 45 in good health and CMV-seronegative. The material sequenced was PBMCs. In DNA, the CDR3 is TGTGCCATCAGAGCGGGAAGTAGCACAGATACGCAGTATTTT. Translated, it gives CAIRAGSSTDTQYF.